This TCR beta chain came from a study of T cell changes during pregnancy in multiple sclerosis. Data came from immunoSEQ multiplex PCR; TCRdb stores just in-frame clones and leaves some out. This table has 25,000 to 40,000 clones, around 92% appearing once. Germline values: CDR1 SNHLY, CDR2 FYNNEI. V trimming: 8 bases; J trimming: 3 bases; junction bases outside the gene matches: 8. There are 14 residues in the CDR3. J is TRBJ2-7 and V is TRBV2; 9 nucleotides align to TRBD2. The sequencing used CD8+ T cells from peripheral blood mononuclear cells, collected in the second trimester of pregnancy. The receptor's source is a female donor in good health, enrolled as a control in a pregnancy study. The DNA for the CDR3 is TGTGCCAGCTGCCAGCGGGGGGATAACTACGAGCAGTACTTC. Translation: CASCQRGDNYEQYF.